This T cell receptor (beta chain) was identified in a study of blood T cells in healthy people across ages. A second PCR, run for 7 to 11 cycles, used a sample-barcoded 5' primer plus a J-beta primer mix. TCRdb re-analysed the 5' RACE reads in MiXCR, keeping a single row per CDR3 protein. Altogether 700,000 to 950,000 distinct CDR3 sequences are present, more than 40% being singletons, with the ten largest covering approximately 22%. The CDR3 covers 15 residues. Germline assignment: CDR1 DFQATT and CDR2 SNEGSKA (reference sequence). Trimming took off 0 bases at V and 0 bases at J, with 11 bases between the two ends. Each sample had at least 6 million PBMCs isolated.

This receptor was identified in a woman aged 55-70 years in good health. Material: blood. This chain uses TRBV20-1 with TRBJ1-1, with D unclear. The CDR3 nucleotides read TGCAGTGCTAGAGATCAAGGTCCGCTGAACACTGAAGCTTTCTTT. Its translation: CSARDQGPLNTEAFF.